This T cell receptor (beta chain) is drawn from a study of monozygotic twins with inflammatory bowel disease. Whole blood that had not undergone T cell sorting provided the isolated total RNA. This CDR3 is 16 amino acids long. Germline V gene sequence: CDR1 MGHRA, CDR2 YSYEKL. From the 5' RACE reads, TCRdb lists one entry per CDR3 protein and no DNA. The specimen's table records 350,000 to 400,000 distinct CDR3 sequences. The V call is TRBV4-1, the J call TRBJ2-7; the D call of TRBD2 rests on TCRdb alone, since no DNA is present to check it. This clonotype was obtained from a human donor with ulcerative colitis or Crohn's disease, or a healthy co-twin of an affected twin (not recorded which). Sequencing input: blood. CDR3 in amino acids: CASSHLPQGSSYEQYF.